These 32 T cell receptor beta chains were all obtained from the same sample, sequenced in a study of PD-L1 blockade in urothelial cancer. Clones were read by immunoSEQ multiplex PCR, and TCRdb kept only the in-frame ones, dropping some. This table holds about 35,000 clones, roughly a third found once. The sample here was tumor tissue, taken before atezolizumab (anti-PD-L1) treatment. Every receptor here comes from a man in his sixties with urothelial cancer.

The J gene is TRBJ1-4, the V gene TRBV5-1; D ambiguous. Trimming removed 1 base at V and 5 bases at J, with 12 bases between. Germline-derived CDR1 and CDR2 are SGHRS and YFSETQ. The CDR3 has 15 residues. The CDR3 nucleotides are TGCGCCAGCAGCTTGATCAGACCGGGGAATGAAAAACTGTTTTTT. It translates to CASSLIRPGNEKLFF.

A single count supports this clone. V and J are TRBV23-1 and TRBJ1-1; 8 nucleotides match TRBD1. TRBV23-1 qualifies as an ORF whose function is uncertain. The CDR3 has 14 amino acids. The trim removed 2 bases at V and 6 bases at J, leaving 5 bases unmatched. CDR3 nucleotide sequence: TGCGCCAGCAGTCAAACCGACAGGGGCGCTGAAGCTTTCTTT. Encoded protein: CASSQTDRGAEAFF.

This clone was observed at least ten times. The chain has TRBV11-3 and TRBJ2-7, with D uncertain. The ends were cut back, 0 bases at V and 7 bases at J, with 13 bases in the middle. The length of the CDR3 is 14 residues. Germline V lookup: CDR1 SGHNT, CDR2 YENEEA. In nucleotides, the CDR3 is TGTGCCAGCAGCTTAGAGACTGGCGGTGGGGAGCAGTACTTC. It codes for CASSLETGGGEQYF.

The sample holds a few counts of this clone. The J gene is TRBJ2-7, the V gene TRBV7-7; 9 bases match TRBD1. V shed 5 bases and J 6 bases; nucleotides not matched to a gene: 8. CDR3 length: 14 residues. Germline V lookup: CDR1 SSHAT, CDR2 FNYEAQ (reference sequence). The CDR3 region is CASSAGQGNGEQYF. The CDR3 DNA sequence: TGTGCCAGCAGCGCAGGACAGGGGAACGGCGAGCAGTACTTC.

The genes are TRBV14 and TRBJ1-3; no definite D call. The CDR3 is made up of 17 amino acids. CDR1 SGHDN and CDR2 FVKESK come from the germline V gene. V lost 0 bases, J lost 5 bases, and 17 bases lay in between. This chain's CDR3 is CASSQDPGTNYRNTIYF. CDR3 coding DNA: TGTGCCAGCAGCCAAGATCCCGGAACGAACTATCGAAACACCATATATTTT.

The chain links TRBV9 to TRBJ1-3; D call uncertain. The CDR3 is 12 residues long. Germline CDR1 reads SGDLS; CDR2 reads YYNGEE. V was pared by 3 bases and J by 2 bases, with 3 bases between. Written as DNA, the CDR3 is TGTGCCAGCAGCGATGCTGGAAACACCATATATTTT. Translating gives CASSDAGNTIYF. Full variable domain (missing parts from reference TRBV9 and TRBJ1-3): DSGVTQTPKHLITATGQRVTLRCSPRSGDLSVYWYQQSLDQGLQFLIQYYNGEERAKGNILERFSAQQFPDLHSELNLSSLELGDSALYFCASSDAGNTIYFGEGSWLTVV.

This chain's CDR3 is CASSRGRARDTEAFF. CDR3 sequence (DNA): TGTGCCAGCTCGCGGGGAAGGGCGAGGGACACTGAAGCTTTCTTT. The gene calls are TRBV18 and TRBJ1-1, with D hard to call. Looked up from germline, CDR1 is KGHSH and CDR2 is LQKENI. V was trimmed by 6 bases and J by 3 bases, leaving 17 bases between them. The CDR3 is 15 residues long.

As DNA, the CDR3 is TGCAGCGTTGCGACTAGCGGGAGTCGGCGGATGCTGTACGAGCAGTACTTC. This encodes CSVATSGSRRMLYEQYF. V usage is TRBV29-1 and J usage is TRBJ2-7, with TRBD2 identical over 12 bases. V gave up 4 bases and J gave up 4 bases; unmatched junction bases: 14. The CDR3 consists of 17 residues. Germline lookup yields CDR1 SQVTM and CDR2 ANQGSEA.

This clone has just a few counts. V gene TRBV11-3 combines with J gene TRBJ1-6, with 11 bases fitting TRBD1. From germline, CDR1 is SGHNT and CDR2 YENEEA. The CDR3 is 14 residues long. J lost 10 bases, V lost 5 bases, and 4 bases had no gene match. CDR3 nucleotides: TGTGCCAGCAGCGACGGGACAGGGGGGTCACCCCTCCACTTT. Encoded protein: CASSDGTGGSPLHF.

The chain carries TRBV15 and TRBJ1-6, with TRBD1 matching over 9 bases. This CDR3 contains 15 residues. CDR1 is LNHNV and CDR2 is YYDKDF in the germline V gene (reference sequence). Trimming at V came to 5 bases and at J to 7 bases, leaving 6 bases not matched to a gene. The CDR3 is CATSRRDRENSPLHF. CDR3 sequence (DNA): TGTGCCACCAGCCGGAGGGACAGGGAAAATTCACCCCTCCACTTT. The complete variable domain, with remaining parts taken from reference TRBV15 and TRBJ1-6, reads DAMVIQNPRYQVTQFGKPVTLSCSQTLNHNVMYWYQQKSSQAPKLLFHYYDKDFNNEADTPDNFQSRRPNTSFCFLDIRSPGLGDTAMYLCATSRRDRENSPLHFGNGTRLTVT.

V and J are TRBV28 and TRBJ1-5; D is uncertain. Trimming removed 6 bases at V and 11 bases at J, with 14 bases between. CDR3 size: 12 residues. CDR1 is MDHEN, CDR2 SYDVKM, per germline. CDR3 in DNA: TGTGCCAGCAGCCCCGACCCTAGGTCCCAGCATTTT. Its protein product is CASSPDPRSQHF.

This chain links TRBV5-1 with TRBJ2-7; 9 nucleotides align to TRBD1. Germline V gene data show CDR1 as SGHRS and CDR2 as YFSETQ. The CDR3 contains 14 residues. J lost 5 bases, V lost 4 bases, and 7 bases had no gene match. As DNA, the CDR3 is TGCGCCAGCAGCGGCGGACAGGGGAAGCACGAGCAGTACTTC. It encodes CASSGGQGKHEQYF.

The CDR3 region has the DNA TGTGCCAGTAGTAGGGGGCAGAGCAATCAGCCCCAGCATTTT. Encoded protein: CASSRGQSNQPQHF. The chain is built from TRBV19 and TRBJ1-5; D may be TRBD1 (6 bases). The CDR3 covers 14 residues. With 4 bases removed from V and 1 base from J, the gap between germline ends came to 8 bases. Germline V lookup: CDR1 LNHDA, CDR2 SQIVND (reference sequence).

The V call is TRBV29-1, the J call TRBJ1-1; 7 nucleotides align to TRBD1. The CDR3 contains 14 residues. The trim removed 6 bases at V and 2 bases at J, leaving 9 bases unmatched. CDR1 is SQVTM, CDR2 ANQGSEA, per germline. CDR3 in amino acids: CSVHTGQVNTEAFF. CDR3 DNA sequence: TGCAGCGTGCATACTGGACAGGTAAACACTGAAGCTTTCTTT.

The chain joins TRBV19 to TRBJ2-5; tentative D call: TRBD2 (5 bases). There are 15 residues in the CDR3. Trimming left V 5 bases short and J 0 bases short, with 13 bases between. Germline loops: CDR1 LNHDA, CDR2 SQIVND (reference sequence). CDR3 loop: CASSSSPGNQETQYF. For the CDR3, the DNA is TGTGCCAGTAGTTCAAGTCCGGGGAACCAAGAGACCCAGTACTTC.

The rearrangement uses TRBV30 and TRBJ2-2; no definite D call. The germline V gene encodes CDR1 GTSNPN and CDR2 SVGIG (reference sequence). This CDR3 comprises 11 residues. The V end was cut by 2 bases, the J end by 7 bases, with 5 bases between. CDR3 loop: CAWSIGGELFF. The CDR3 nucleotides are TGTGCCTGGAGTATCGGCGGGGAGCTGTTTTTT.

The chain carries TRBV6-8 and TRBJ2-6; 7 bases line up with TRBD1. This CDR3 region has 18 residues. Losses at the gene ends were 0 bases for V and 0 bases for J; bases not matched to a gene: 5. CDR1 MNHGY and CDR2 SAAAGT come from the germline V gene. The CDR3 nucleotides are TGTGCCAGCAGTTACTCGGCAGGGGGATCCTCTGGGGCCAACGTCCTGACTTTC. This encodes CASSYSAGGSSGANVLTF.

This clone has a count of ten or more. V is TRBV11-3 and J is TRBJ2-5; TRBD2 agrees at 8 bases. Germline-derived CDR1 and CDR2 are SGHNT and YENEEA. V dropped 4 bases and J dropped 2; count of bases not matched to a gene: 9. This CDR3 has 16 amino acids. CDR3 nucleotides: TGTGCCAGCAGCTCCCACTCCGGGACTAGTCAAGAGACCCAGTACTTC. It is translated as CASSSHSGTSQETQYF.

The V gene is TRBV5-1, the J gene TRBJ1-4; perhaps TRBD1 as D (5 bases). Germline-derived CDR1 and CDR2 are SGHRS and YFSETQ. Trimming left V 4 bases short and J 5 bases short, with 12 bases between. The CDR3 extends over 14 amino acids. The CDR3 DNA follows: TGCGCCAGCAGCGGTCTCGGGGGGAATGAAAAACTGTTTTTT. Its translation is CASSGLGGNEKLFF.

There are a few counts of this clone. The chain joins TRBV18 to TRBJ1-1; TRBD1 matches at 9 bases. CDR1 and CDR2 (germline): KGHSH, LQKENI. This CDR3 is 15 amino acids long. Trimming cost V 5 bases and J 6 bases; bases outside gene matches: 10. The CDR3 coding sequence is TGTGCCAGCTCAGAGGGGGGACAGGGAAGCTCTGAAGCTTTCTTT. Protein: CASSEGGQGSSEAFF.

J is TRBJ1-5 and V is TRBV15, with unresolved D. V was trimmed by 0 bases and J by 1 base, leaving 13 bases between them. Germline V gene data show CDR1 as LNHNV and CDR2 as YYDKDF (reference sequence). The CDR3 runs to 17 residues. This CDR3 is CATSRDLRGRSNQPQHF. The CDR3 DNA reads TGTGCCACCAGCAGAGATTTAAGAGGGAGGAGCAATCAGCCCCAGCATTTT.

This clone was seen only a few times. The CDR3 bases are TGCGCCAGCAGCTACTGGACAGGGTTGGTAACCGGGGAGCTGTTTTTT. Its translation: CASSYWTGLVTGELFF. The V and J genes are TRBV5-1 and TRBJ2-2; 8 bases align to TRBD1. The CDR3 is 16 residues long. Looked up from germline, CDR1 is SGHRS and CDR2 is YFSETQ. V gave up 3 bases and J gave up 5 bases; unmatched junction bases: 9.

CDR3 residues: CASRSQGSNEKLFF. The CDR3, as DNA: TGCGCCAGCAGATCACAGGGGTCCAATGAAAAACTGTTTTTT. The chain employs TRBV5-1 and TRBJ1-4, with TRBD1 matching over 7 bases. Unmatched junction bases numbered 6, after V lost 5 bases and J lost 5 bases. This CDR3 is built from 14 residues. Germline V gives CDR1 SGHRS, CDR2 YFSETQ.

Many counts were recorded for this clone. The chain has TRBV6-8 and TRBJ2-7; D tentatively fits TRBD1 or TRBD2 (6 bases each). Germline values: CDR1 MNHGY, CDR2 SAAAGT. The V and J ends lost 5 bases and 0 bases respectively, with 17 bases between them. The CDR3 totals 16 residues. CDR3 coding DNA: TGTGCCAGCAGTCGCGGGACACCCAGGAGCTCCTACGAGCAGTACTTC. Amino acid sequence: CASSRGTPRSSYEQYF.

The CDR3 sequence is CASTRQGAGEETQYF. The CDR3 region has the DNA TGCGCCAGCACCCGACAGGGAGCGGGTGAAGAGACCCAGTACTTC. This chain links TRBV5-1 with TRBJ2-5; D perhaps matches TRBD1 (7 bases). The CDR3 length is 15 residues. CDR1 SGHRS and CDR2 YFSETQ come from the germline V gene. Between the trimmed V and J ends, which lost 6 bases and 3 bases, there was a span of 18 bases.

The rearrangement joins TRBV5-1 to TRBJ2-5; 8 bases are shared with TRBD2. Germline assignment: CDR1 SGHRS and CDR2 YFSETQ. This CDR3 is built from 16 residues. V lost 5 bases to trimming and J lost 5 bases; unmatched junction nucleotides: 14. The CDR3 here is CASRTTSDGRGETQYF. CDR3 nucleotide sequence: TGCGCCAGCAGGACAACGAGCGACGGGAGGGGGGAGACCCAGTACTTC.

The chain is built from TRBV19 and TRBJ1-1; 7 bases match TRBD1. J lost 0 bases, V lost 5 bases, and 6 bases had no gene match. CDR1 and CDR2 (germline): LNHDA, SQIVND (reference sequence). The CDR3 extends over 15 amino acids. In DNA form, the CDR3 reads TGTGCCAGTAGTCCCCAGGACAGGATGAACACTGAAGCTTTCTTT. Translating it yields CASSPQDRMNTEAFF.

This clone occurred a few times. This chain links TRBV6-8 with TRBJ1-2; the D gene is possibly TRBD1 (5 bases). Germline V gene data show CDR1 as MNHGY and CDR2 as SAAAGT. The CDR3 covers 13 residues. The germline V and J ends were trimmed by 9 bases and 2 bases, with 13 bases remaining between them. CDR3 DNA: TGTGCCAGTATGGGCGGGACCAACTATGGCTACACCTTC. This encodes CASMGGTNYGYTF.

The V gene is TRBV29-1, the J gene TRBJ2-1; 13 nucleotides match TRBD2. Germline V lookup: CDR1 SQVTM, CDR2 ANQGSEA. V gave up 5 bases and J gave up 10 bases; unmatched junction bases: 11. This CDR3 comprises 15 residues. This CDR3 reads CSVRGSGLAGAEQFF. Here the CDR3 DNA reads TGCAGCGTTAGGGGATCAGGACTAGCGGGAGCAGAGCAGTTCTTC.

The V and J genes are TRBV14 and TRBJ1-5; a weak D match, TRBD1 (5 bases). Germline-derived CDR1 and CDR2 are SGHDN and FVKESK. CDR3 size: 12 residues. The V and J ends lost 4 bases and 12 bases respectively, with 13 bases between them. DNA for the CDR3: TGTGCCAGCAGCCCGGGACCGCCGCTCCAGCATTTT. It codes for CASSPGPPLQHF. Based on the CDR3 plus reference TRBV14 and TRBJ1-5, the full variable domain is EAGVTQFPSHSVIEKGQTVTLRCDPISGHDNLYWYRRVMGKEIKFLLHFVKESKQDESGMPNNRFLAERTGGTYSTLKVQPAELEDSGVYFCASSPGPPLQHFGDGTRLSIL.

The rearrangement joins TRBV28 to TRBJ1-2; tentatively, D is TRBD1 (5 bases). This CDR3 region has 13 residues. CDR1 and CDR2 (germline): MDHEN, SYDVKM. V was clipped by 6 bases and J by 1 base, with 9 bases between them. The CDR3 spells CASSEGFNYGYTF. The CDR3 DNA is TGTGCCAGCAGCGAGGGGTTTAACTATGGCTACACCTTC.

There are a few counts of this clone. The chain has TRBV11-1 and TRBJ2-1; 14 positions match TRBD2. Germline values: CDR1 SGHAT, CDR2 FQDESV (reference sequence). Losses at the gene ends were 5 bases for V and 6 bases for J; bases not matched to a gene: 15. CDR3 size: 19 residues. CDR3 region: CASSNDRTSGRRPVNEQFF. Here the CDR3 DNA reads TGTGCCAGCAGCAACGATCGGACTAGCGGGAGGAGGCCGGTCAATGAGCAGTTCTTC.